These T cell receptor beta chains were read from a single sample in a study of cytomegalovirus exposure and HLA in healthy donors. Here immunoSEQ multiplex PCR was the method, and the copy in TCRdb shows in-frame clones only, minus some. Of about 120,000 clones in the sample, approximately 88% were seen once. Sequencing was performed on PBMCs. Receptor source: a woman in her late teens or twenties in good health and CMV-seronegative. Each CDR3 is given without its conserved first and last residue. Fields, in order: CDR3 protein, J gene, V gene, D gene. A D gene is named only where the DNA matches it firmly.

CDR3: ASSSRQGGYGYT
J: TRBJ1-2
V: TRBV4-1
D: TRBD1

CDR3: ASSKEGQPQH
J: TRBJ1-5
V: TRBV6-4
D: -

CDR3: ASSVDQGTYNEQF
J: TRBJ2-1
V: TRBV9
D: -

CDR3: ASSFGGYEQY
J: TRBJ2-7
V: TRBV13
D: -

CDR3: ASRRPVSGSTDTQY
J: TRBJ2-3
V: TRBV5-5
D: TRBD2

CDR3: ASSELGGLAEHNEQF
J: TRBJ2-1
V: TRBV25-1
D: TRBD2

CDR3: ASSKSWQGVTGELF
J: TRBJ2-2
V: TRBV2
D: -

CDR3: ASSPREGSNEQF
J: TRBJ2-1
V: TRBV18
D: TRBD2

CDR3: ASSPGQGSYEQY
J: TRBJ2-7
V: TRBV4-1
D: TRBD1

CDR3: ASSPGDRLNTEAF
J: TRBJ1-1
V: TRBV27
D: TRBD1

CDR3: ASSSGTSPRGYT
J: TRBJ1-2
V: TRBV5-6
D: -

CDR3: SVVRGRRTEAF
J: TRBJ1-1
V: TRBV29-1
D: TRBD1

CDR3: ASSQGLASTDTQY
J: TRBJ2-3
V: TRBV4-2
D: TRBD2

CDR3: ASSVFADNYGYT
J: TRBJ1-2
V: TRBV7-2
D: -

CDR3: ASSLGSRAYEQY
J: TRBJ2-7
V: TRBV5-4
D: -

CDR3: ASSPYTGSNSYEQY
J: TRBJ2-7
V: TRBV7-9
D: -

CDR3: ASSRPGQYGYT
J: TRBJ1-2
V: TRBV25-1
D: TRBD1

CDR3: ASSLGRDYSYEQY
J: TRBJ2-7
V: TRBV7-6
D: TRBD2

CDR3: ASSSLAGINTGELF
J: TRBJ2-2
V: TRBV7-8
D: TRBD2

CDR3: ASRTLGGSYGYT
J: TRBJ1-2
V: TRBV19
D: -

CDR3: ASSIREEETQY
J: TRBJ2-5
V: TRBV6-5
D: TRBD2

CDR3: ASSQGENSYEQY
J: TRBJ2-7
V: TRBV4-1
D: -

CDR3: ASSLRQGAFMNTEAF
J: TRBJ1-1
V: TRBV5-6
D: TRBD1

CDR3: ASSERGGNTEAF
J: TRBJ1-1
V: TRBV6-1
D: -

CDR3: AISDEGPNYGYT
J: TRBJ1-2
V: TRBV10-3
D: -

CDR3: AWSVSVSQPQH
J: TRBJ1-5
V: TRBV30
D: -

CDR3: ASSRPGGRKEKLF
J: TRBJ1-4
V: TRBV21-1
D: -

CDR3: ASIRSRGSNEKLF
J: TRBJ1-4
V: TRBV5-6
D: -

CDR3: ASSEQDTGELF
J: TRBJ2-2
V: TRBV6-1
D: -

CDR3: ASRPLGGGSPF
J: TRBJ2-1
V: TRBV7-9
D: -

CDR3: ASSLQGSNQPQH
J: TRBJ1-5
V: TRBV27
D: -

CDR3: ASRPNPTGGIGYT
J: TRBJ1-2
V: TRBV28
D: TRBD1

CDR3: ASSLPYPNYGYT
J: TRBJ1-2
V: TRBV7-9
D: -

CDR3: ASSEWTGGTEAF
J: TRBJ1-1
V: TRBV6-1
D: TRBD1

CDR3: ASSPDTGGRAF
J: TRBJ1-1
V: TRBV7-6
D: -

CDR3: ASSRDPITNTGELF
J: TRBJ2-2
V: TRBV5-1
D: -

CDR3: ASSFREGGTGELF
J: TRBJ2-2
V: TRBV5-4
D: TRBD2

CDR3: ASSIDRGSSYEQY
J: TRBJ2-7
V: TRBV2
D: TRBD1

CDR3: ASSPSPTPRTDTQY
J: TRBJ2-3
V: TRBV4-1
D: -

CDR3: AWSIGAGGLYEQY
J: TRBJ2-7
V: TRBV30
D: TRBD2

CDR3: ASSIGGTGEGGYT
J: TRBJ1-2
V: TRBV11-3
D: TRBD1